This T cell receptor beta chain is drawn from a study of shared clonotypes between healthy human individuals. General study points: Across a few donors, naive CD4 shared around 5.4%, naive CD8 about 3.2%, memory CD4 over 2%, memory CD8 0.35% to 0.5%.

A remark on this clone: What it recognizes is unknown.

CDR1 is SGHTA, CDR2 FQGNSA, per germline. This CDR3 region has 13 residues. After removal of 10 bases from V and 5 bases from J, the junction contained 10 bases not matched to a gene. Sequencing was performed with immunoSEQ multiplex PCR; in TCRdb, only in-frame clones are kept and a portion is missing. The data contain over a million clones, roughly 96% of them seen just once; the ten biggest clones take up roughly 1.1%. Donors comprised healthy HIV-negative adults lacking recent acute infections or vaccinations. The receptor was derived from a man aged 30 to 45 in good health. The genes are TRBV7-2 and TRBJ1-1, with 7 nucleotides matching TRBD1. The sequenced sample consisted of naive CD4+ T cells sorted from blood. Described subset: CD45RA+ positively selected. CDR3 sequence: CATPDRFLTEAFF. CDR3 sequence (DNA): TGTGCCACTCCGGACAGGTTTTTGACTGAAGCTTTCTTT.